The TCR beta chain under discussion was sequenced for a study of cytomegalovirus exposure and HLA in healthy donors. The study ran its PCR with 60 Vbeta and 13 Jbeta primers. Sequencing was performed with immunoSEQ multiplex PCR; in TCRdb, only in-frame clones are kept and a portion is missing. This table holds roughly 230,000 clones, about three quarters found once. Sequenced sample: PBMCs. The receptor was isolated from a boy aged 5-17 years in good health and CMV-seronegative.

The CDR3 DNA sequence: TGTGCCAGCAGCTTCGGTGTGACCACCAGGGAAGCCGGGGAGCTGTTTTTT. Translated, it gives CASSFGVTTREAGELFF. J is TRBJ2-2 and V is TRBV5-6; possibly TRBD1 for D (5 bases). Trimming pared 2 bases from V and 6 bases from J, leaving 20 bases between. Germline-derived CDR1 and CDR2 are SGHDT and YYEEEE. The CDR3 length is 17 residues.